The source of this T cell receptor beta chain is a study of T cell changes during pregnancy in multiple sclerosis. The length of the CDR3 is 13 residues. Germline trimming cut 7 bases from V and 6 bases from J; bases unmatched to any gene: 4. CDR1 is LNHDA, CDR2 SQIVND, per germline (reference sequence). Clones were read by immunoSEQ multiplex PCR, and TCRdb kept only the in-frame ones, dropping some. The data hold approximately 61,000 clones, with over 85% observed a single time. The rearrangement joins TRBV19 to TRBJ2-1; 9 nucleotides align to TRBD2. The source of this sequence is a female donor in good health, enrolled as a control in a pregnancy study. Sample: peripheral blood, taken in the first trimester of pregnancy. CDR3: CASKVAGVNEQFF. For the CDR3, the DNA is TGTGCCAGTAAGGTAGCGGGAGTCAATGAGCAGTTCTTC.